These 23 T cell receptor beta chains were all obtained from the same sample, sequenced in a study of identical twins. Via MiXCR, TCRdb re-called the 5' RACE reads, giving one row per CDR3 protein. This repertoire shows around 490,000 distinct CDR3 sequences, roughly 13% found once; its top ten account for approximately 0.98%. These data also formed part of another study, on yellow fever vaccine responses in identical twins.

Sequencing was performed on CD4+ T cells sorted from blood. All receptors derive from a young woman in good health.

This clonotype came up a few times. The rearrangement uses TRBV9 and TRBJ2-6; 8 bases fit TRBD1. CDR3 length: 17 amino acids. CDR1 is SGDLS, CDR2 YYNGEE, per germline. V gave up 0 bases and J gave up 3 bases; unmatched junction bases: 5. The CDR3 reads CASSVVAGGFGANVLTF. DNA of the CDR3: TGTGCCAGCAGCGTAGTCGCAGGGGGCTTTGGGGCCAACGTCCTGACTTTC.

V gene TRBV15 combines with J gene TRBJ2-5; 7 bases fit TRBD1. CDR1 is LNHNV, CDR2 YYDKDF, per germline (reference sequence). With 0 bases clipped from V and 4 bases from J, the junction kept 5 bases outside the gene matches. This CDR3 is 15 amino acids long. The CDR3 coding sequence is TGTGCCACCAGCAGAGAATCGGACAGGAGAGAGACCCAGTACTTC. It translates to CATSRESDRRETQYF.

This clonotype occurred many times. The V call is TRBV7-2, the J call TRBJ2-7, with 10 bases identical to TRBD1. The V and J ends lost 1 base and 0 bases, in that order; junction bases with no gene match: 3. The length of the CDR3 is 16 residues. Germline CDR1 and CDR2: SGHTA and FQGNSA. The CDR3 sequence is CASSLGDRGLSYEQYF. CDR3 sequence (DNA): TGTGCCAGCAGCTTAGGGGACAGGGGACTCTCCTACGAGCAGTACTTC.

There are a few counts of this clonotype. V and J are TRBV20-1 and TRBJ2-3; 7 nucleotides agree with TRBD1. This CDR3 is built from 12 residues. The V gene end was trimmed by 7 bases and the J gene end by 1 base; junction bases not matched to a gene: 2. Germline V gives CDR1 DFQATT, CDR2 SNEGSKA (reference sequence). CDR3: CSGGGRTDTQYF. CDR3 nucleotide sequence: TGCAGTGGAGGGGGCCGCACAGATACGCAGTATTTT.

This clonotype was seen a few times. V usage is TRBV12-3 or TRBV12-4 and J usage is TRBJ2-5; 7 nucleotides align to TRBD2. The CDR3 spans 16 residues. J lost 4 bases, V lost 5 bases, and 13 bases had no gene match. This chain's CDR3 is CASSDGGRGLGETQYF. The DNA for the CDR3 is TGTGCCAGCAGTGATGGCGGGAGAGGGCTCGGAGAGACCCAGTACTTC.

In its sample, this clonotype was seen a few times. This chain links TRBV7-2 with TRBJ2-2; the D call may be TRBD1 or TRBD2 (5 bases each). V gave up 5 bases and J gave up 0 bases, with 10 bases separating them. This CDR3 contains 15 residues. CDR1 and CDR2 from the germline V gene are SGHTA and FQGNSA. This CDR3 is CASSRDGTNTGELFF. The CDR3 region has the DNA TGTGCCAGCAGCCGGGACGGAACGAACACCGGGGAGCTGTTTTTT.

This clonotype turned up a few times. The genes are TRBV20-1 and TRBJ2-1; tentative D call: TRBD1 (6 bases). CDR1 and CDR2 (germline): DFQATT, SNEGSKA (reference sequence). The CDR3 runs 16 residues. Trimming removed 0 bases at V and 8 bases at J, with 20 bases between. In DNA form, the CDR3 reads TGCAGTGCTAGAGATCGTTCGTGGGTTCAGGGGTATGAGCAGTTCTTC. It specifies CSARDRSWVQGYEQFF.

The V call is TRBV7-9, the J call TRBJ2-7; possible D gene TRBD2, 7 bases. Germline CDR1 is SEHNR and CDR2 is FQNEAQ (reference sequence). The CDR3 extends over 16 amino acids. Trimming removed 1 base from V and 2 bases from J, with 15 bases in between. CDR3 protein: CASSLDRAGETYEQYF. The CDR3 DNA follows: TGTGCCAGCAGCTTAGACAGGGCGGGAGAAACCTACGAGCAGTACTTC. The entire variable domain, with the rest obtained from reference TRBV7-9 and TRBJ2-7, is as follows: DTGVSQNPRHKITKRGQNVTFRCDPISEHNRLYWYRQTLGQGPEFLTYFQNEAQLEKSRLLSDRFSAERPKGSFSTLEIQRTEQGDSAMYLCASSLDRAGETYEQYFGPGTRLTVT.

V usage is TRBV7-2 and J usage is TRBJ1-5, with TRBD1 identical over 9 bases. CDR1 is SGHTA and CDR2 is FQGNSA in the germline V gene. The V and J ends lost 4 bases and 6 bases, in that order; junction bases with no gene match: 1. The CDR3 contains 13 residues. The CDR3 coding sequence is TGTGCCAGCAGCTGGGACAGGGTTCAGCCCCAGCATTTT. It codes for CASSWDRVQPQHF. Full variable domain (missing parts from reference TRBV7-2 and TRBJ1-5): GAGVSQSPSNKVTEKGKDVELRCDPISGHTALYWYRQSLGQGLEFLIYFQGNSAPDKSGLPSDRFSAERTGGSVSTLTIQRTQQEDSAVYLCASSWDRVQPQHFGDGTRLSIL.

The chain links TRBV18 to TRBJ1-1; maybe TRBD1 (5 bases). The CDR3 has 15 amino acids. Trimming pared 0 bases from V and 1 base from J, leaving 9 bases between. Looked up from germline, CDR1 is KGHSH and CDR2 is LQKENI. The CDR3 DNA is TGTGCCAGCTCACCACCGTATACAGGGAACACTGAAGCTTTCTTT. It encodes CASSPPYTGNTEAFF. Variable domain in full (rest from reference TRBV18 and TRBJ1-1): NAGVMQNPRHLVRRRGQEARLRCSPMKGHSHVYWYRQLPEEGLKFMVYLQKENIIDESGMPKERFSAEFPKEGPSILRIQQVVRGDSAAYFCASSPPYTGNTEAFFGQGTRLTVV.

CDR3 amino acids: CASSRRQTGDGNEQFF. CDR3 coding DNA: TGTGCCAGCAGCCGCCGCCAGACAGGGGACGGAAATGAGCAGTTCTTC. The J gene is TRBJ2-1, the V gene TRBV3-1, with 8 bases matching TRBD1. This CDR3 region has 16 residues. The germline V gene has CDR1 LGHDT and CDR2 YNNKEL (reference sequence). Trimming removed 4 bases from V and 7 bases from J; junction bases left unmatched: 12.

This clonotype was observed a few times. V is TRBV20-1 and J is TRBJ2-4; 12 bases line up with TRBD1. Germline CDR1 reads DFQATT; CDR2 reads SNEGSKA (reference sequence). V shed 6 bases, J shed 2 bases, and the junction held 5 bases outside the gene matches. CDR3 size: 15 residues. The CDR3 nucleotides read TGCAGTGCGGGGGACAGGGGGCGCCCCAAAAACATTCAGTACTTC. Translation: CSAGDRGRPKNIQYF.

Comments on this clonotype: One end of the junction does not line up with germline, which may come from a read error. The chain couples TRBV6-2 or TRBV6-3 to TRBJ2-2; 12 bases are shared with TRBD2. Germline CDR1 reads MNHEY; CDR2 reads SVGEGT. This CDR3 spans 17 amino acids. This CDR3 reads CTSSSTRLAGVPGELFF. The CDR3 DNA sequence: TGTACCAGCAGTTCGACCCGACTAGCGGGAGTACCCGGGGAGCTGTTTTTT.

This clonotype was detected only a few times. This chain connects TRBV15 to TRBJ2-2, with 8 bases lining up with TRBD1. Per the germline V gene, CDR1 is LNHNV and CDR2 is YYDKDF (reference sequence). J lost 4 bases, V lost 5 bases, and 6 bases had no gene match. The CDR3 runs to 15 residues. CDR3 residues: CATSPRTGSTGELFF. The CDR3 nucleotides are TGTGCCACCAGCCCCCGGACAGGGTCCACCGGGGAGCTGTTTTTT.

This clonotype was observed a few times. The J gene is TRBJ2-7, the V gene TRBV7-2; D unresolved. Germline V gene data show CDR1 as SGHTA and CDR2 as FQGNSA. The CDR3 spans 14 residues. V was cut by 1 base and J by 1 base, with 8 bases left in between. The CDR3 sequence: CASSLDRQSYEQYF. CDR3 nucleotides: TGTGCCAGCAGCTTAGATAGGCAGTCCTACGAGCAGTACTTC.

Remarks on this clonotype: One base away lies a much larger clone, so this may be a sequencing read error. The CDR3 region has the DNA TGTGCCATCAGGGGTACAGGGGCCACCAATGAGCAGTTCTTC. Translating it yields CAIRGTGATNEQFF. The chain joins TRBV10-3 to TRBJ2-1; TRBD1 matches 7 bases. V lost 6 bases, J lost 6 bases, and 8 bases stayed unmatched. The germline gives CDR1 ENHRY, CDR2 SYGVKD. The CDR3 loop spans 14 amino acids.

V gene TRBV14 combines with J gene TRBJ2-1; TRBD2 agrees at 8 bases. V shed 0 bases and J 3 bases; nucleotides not matched to a gene: 10. CDR1 is SGHDN and CDR2 is FVKESK in the germline V gene. This CDR3 contains 18 residues. DNA of the CDR3: TGTGCCAGCAGCCAAGATATCGGGCCGACTAGCGACTACAATGAGCAGTTCTTC. It codes for CASSQDIGPTSDYNEQFF.

This clonotype was seen only a few times. The gene calls are TRBV10-3 and TRBJ1-2, with 9 bases that match TRBD1. Looked up from germline, CDR1 is ENHRY and CDR2 is SYGVKD. Trimming cost V 4 bases and J 7 bases; bases outside gene matches: 10. This CDR3 region has 15 residues. In nucleotides, the CDR3 is TGTGCCATCAGTGCTCCGGACAGGGGAATGGCTGGCTACACCTTC. It encodes CAISAPDRGMAGYTF.

Many counts were recorded for this clonotype. The V and J genes are TRBV29-1 and TRBJ2-2; D perhaps matches TRBD2 (5 bases). Between the trimmed V and J ends, which lost 6 bases and 7 bases, there was a span of 12 bases. CDR3 size: 12 residues. Germline V gene lookup returns CDR1 SQVTM and CDR2 ANQGSEA. This chain's CDR3 is CSVGVPGGELFF. The CDR3 DNA follows: TGCAGCGTCGGGGTCCCGGGCGGGGAGCTGTTTTTT.

V gene TRBV11-2 combines with J gene TRBJ2-1, with D unresolved. The V gene lost 6 bases and the J gene lost 9 bases, with 12 bases spanning the gap. The CDR3 is 12 amino acids. CDR1 SGHAT and CDR2 FQNNGV come from the germline V gene. The CDR3 nucleotides are TGTGCCAGCAGTCCCAGCTGGGTTGAGCAGTTCTTC. The encoded protein is CASSPSWVEQFF.

The V and J genes are TRBV10-1 and TRBJ2-3; TRBD2 agrees at 11 bases. The CDR3 extends over 17 amino acids. The trim removed 0 bases at V and 4 bases at J, leaving 6 bases unmatched. Germline CDR1 is WNHNN and CDR2 is SYGVQD (reference sequence). CDR3 bases: TGCGCCAGCAGTGAGTCGTGGGTAGCGGGAGGGCCAGATACGCAGTATTTT. It is translated as CASSESWVAGGPDTQYF.

The genes are TRBV4-3 and TRBJ2-2, with D possibly being TRBD2 (5 bases). CDR3 length equals 15 residues. The germline V gene has CDR1 LGHNA and CDR2 YSLEER. Trimming removed 1 base at V and 4 bases at J, with 10 bases between. CDR3 in amino acids: CASSQVGAVTGELFF. CDR3 DNA sequence: TGCGCCAGCAGCCAAGTAGGAGCGGTCACCGGGGAGCTGTTTTTT.

This clonotype was counted at least ten times. The CDR3 DNA is TGTGCCAGCAGTTTATTGACTAGCGGGGACAATGAGCAGTTCTTC. It codes for CASSLLTSGDNEQFF. The rearrangement uses TRBV12-3 or TRBV12-4 and TRBJ2-1; the match to TRBD2 covers 11 bases. There are 15 residues in the CDR3. The ends lost 2 bases at V and 5 bases at J; junction bases unmatched: 2.